The 10 T cell receptor beta chains presented below share a single source sample, sequenced in a study of cytomegalovirus exposure and HLA in healthy donors. 13 Jbeta primers and 60 Vbeta primers were used for the PCR. TCRdb's table, derived via immunoSEQ multiplex PCR, lists solely in-frame clones and lacks some. The repertoire holds about 120,000 clones, with around 77% as singletons. The sequencing input was PBMCs. These receptors were taken from a male donor in good health and CMV-seropositive.

The chain links TRBV11-2 to TRBJ1-4; D may be TRBD1 (5 bases). V gave up 2 bases and J gave up 6 bases, with 16 bases separating them. This CDR3 region has 16 residues. Germline CDR1 SGHAT, CDR2 FQNNGV. The CDR3, as DNA: TGTGCCAGCAGCTTAAGTTCATGGCAGGGCGATGAAAAACTGTTTTTT. Amino acid sequence: CASSLSSWQGDEKLFF.

The genes are TRBV5-1 and TRBJ1-6, with TRBD1 matching over 11 bases. With V trimmed by 4 bases and J by 9 bases, 3 bases remained unmatched. CDR3 length equals 14 residues. Germline V gene lookup returns CDR1 SGHRS and CDR2 YFSETQ. The CDR3 here is CASSIGQGASPLHF. CDR3 in DNA: TGCGCCAGCAGCATAGGACAGGGGGCTTCACCCCTCCACTTT.

V and J are TRBV6-5 and TRBJ2-3; 9 nucleotides align to TRBD1. The CDR3 is made up of 14 amino acids. J lost 4 bases, V lost 5 bases, and 4 bases had no gene match. Germline lookup yields CDR1 MNHEY and CDR2 SVGAGI. Here the CDR3 reads CASSNRGHADTQYF. In nucleotides, the CDR3 is TGTGCCAGCAGTAACAGGGGGCATGCAGATACGCAGTATTTT.

The V call is TRBV27, the J call TRBJ2-2, with 12 bases aligning to TRBD2. Unmatched junction bases numbered 3, after V lost 1 base and J lost 3 bases. Germline V gives CDR1 MNHEY, CDR2 SMNVEV (reference sequence). The CDR3 runs 17 residues. CDR3 in amino acids: CASSLFPSGRDTGELFF. The CDR3 bases are TGTGCCAGCAGTTTATTTCCTAGCGGGAGGGACACCGGGGAGCTGTTTTTT.

The V gene is TRBV7-9, the J gene TRBJ1-2, with D uncertain. CDR3 size: 13 residues. Germline V gene sequence: CDR1 SEHNR, CDR2 FQNEAQ (reference sequence). With 3 bases removed from V and 3 bases from J, the gap between germline ends came to 8 bases. The CDR3 DNA is TGTGCCAGCAGCTTGGCAGAATACTATGGCTACACCTTC. As protein: CASSLAEYYGYTF.

The J gene is TRBJ2-7, the V gene TRBV27, with D possibly matching TRBD2 (5 bases). Trimming shortened V by 6 bases and J by 7 bases, and 25 bases separated the two germline ends. In germline, CDR1 is MNHEY, CDR2 SMNVEV (reference sequence). This CDR3 contains 16 residues. In DNA form, the CDR3 reads TGTGCCAGCAGAACCTTATTAATGACGGGGTCGGGGGAGCAGTACTTC. Translating gives CASRTLLMTGSGEQYF.

The rearrangement links TRBV6-5 to TRBJ2-1, with no clear D. This CDR3 region has 16 residues. V lost 4 bases, J lost 0 bases, and 13 bases lay in between. From germline, CDR1 is MNHEY and CDR2 SVGAGI. Here the CDR3 DNA reads TGTGCCAGCAGTTCCCCGGCGGTTGGCTCCTACAATGAGCAGTTCTTC. Residues: CASSSPAVGSYNEQFF.

The V gene is TRBV5-4, the J gene TRBJ1-4, with 9 bases lining up with TRBD1. The CDR3 length is 15 residues. Germline CDR1 is SGHNT and CDR2 is YYREEE (reference sequence). After removal of 0 bases from V and 8 bases from J, the junction contained 5 bases not matched to a gene. The CDR3 DNA sequence: TGTGCCAGCAGCTTGGGGGACAGGGTCGGGGAAAAACTGTTTTTT. The encoded protein is CASSLGDRVGEKLFF.

In its sample, this clone was seen once. This chain joins TRBV6-6 and TRBJ2-3; D is ambiguous. This CDR3 contains 11 residues. CDR1 and CDR2 from the germline V gene are MNHNY and SVGAGI (reference sequence). V lost 5 bases to trimming and J lost 6 bases, with 6 bases between them. CDR3 amino acids: CASSGRDTQYF. CDR3 nucleotide sequence: TGTGCCAGCAGTGGTCGGGATACGCAGTATTTT.

The CDR3 here is CASSPDNIDGQFF. The CDR3, as DNA: TGCGCCAGCAGCCCTGACAACATAGACGGGCAGTTCTTC. The chain is built from TRBV5-1 and TRBJ2-1; no clear D gene. The CDR3 runs 13 residues. The V end was cut by 4 bases, the J end by 12 bases, with 17 bases between. Germline V gives CDR1 SGHRS, CDR2 YFSETQ.